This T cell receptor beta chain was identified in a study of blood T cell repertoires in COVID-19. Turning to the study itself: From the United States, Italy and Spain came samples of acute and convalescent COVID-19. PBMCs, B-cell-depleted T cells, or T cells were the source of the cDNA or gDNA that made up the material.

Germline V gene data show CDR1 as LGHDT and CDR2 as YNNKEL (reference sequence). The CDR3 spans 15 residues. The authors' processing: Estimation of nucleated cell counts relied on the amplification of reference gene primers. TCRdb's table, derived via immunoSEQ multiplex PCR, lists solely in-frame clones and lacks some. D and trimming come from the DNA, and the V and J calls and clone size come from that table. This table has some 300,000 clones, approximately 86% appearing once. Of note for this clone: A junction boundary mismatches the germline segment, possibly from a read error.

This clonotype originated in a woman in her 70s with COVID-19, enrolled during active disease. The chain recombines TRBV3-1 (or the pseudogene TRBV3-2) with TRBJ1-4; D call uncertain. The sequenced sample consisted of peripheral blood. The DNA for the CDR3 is TGTGCCAGCAGCCAAGGTCTACTAACTAATGAAAAGCTGTTTTTT. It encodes CASSQGLLTNEKLFF.